The text below deals with one T cell receptor beta chain. Its target is unknown. Despite likely unrecorded immune exposures, the donors were nominally healthy at the time of sampling. The CDR3 runs to 14 residues. The junction had 9 bases not matched to a gene; V was cut back by 8 bases and J by 4 bases. The germline V gene encodes CDR1 MNHNY and CDR2 SVGAGI (reference sequence). The sample comes from a study of cytomegalovirus exposure and HLA in healthy donors. Study-level background: In a previous analysis, around 110 million unique TCR beta sequences were found from approximately 180 million T cells. Study conclusions and caveats: Previous analysis showed most TCR beta V segments were productive about 87% or about 30% of the time. The presence/absence work took it that sequencing depth was about the same across donors.

Vbeta (60) and Jbeta (13) primers were used in the PCR. The data were produced by immunoSEQ multiplex PCR, yet TCRdb's version contains in-frame clones alone and is incomplete. Of about 140,000 clones in the sample, around 80% are singletons; the top ten hold under 3%. Input material: PBMCs. V is TRBV6-6 and J is TRBJ1-1, with TRBD1 matching 8 bases. The sequence derives from a female donor in good health and CMV-seronegative. CDR3 coding DNA: TGTGCCAGCTCTCAGGGGGCGCTTGGCACTGAAGCTTTCTTT. Its translation is CASSQGALGTEAFF.